The 18 T cell receptor beta chains presented below share a single source sample, sequenced in a study of shared clonotypes between healthy human individuals. Sequencing was performed with immunoSEQ multiplex PCR; in TCRdb, only in-frame clones are kept and a portion is missing. The sample holds about 2,200,000 clones, approximately 94% seen once. CD8 cells regarded as naive lacked CD45RO, were positively chosen for CCR7, and omitted terminally differentiated effector memory CD45RA+ cells. Sequencing input: naive CD8+ T cells from PBMCs. These receptors were collected from a man younger than 35 in good health. Some clones in this sample may be carry-over from other donors' samples.

J is TRBJ1-2 and V is TRBV28; 9 bases agree with TRBD1. V shed 5 bases, J shed 10 bases, and the junction held 2 bases outside the gene matches. Per germline, CDR1 MDHEN and CDR2 SYDVKM. The CDR3 totals 11 residues. CDR3 loop: CASSRDRDYTF. In nucleotides, the CDR3 is TGTGCCAGCAGTCGGGACAGGGACTACACCTTC.

This clone has only a few counts. V is TRBV30 and J is TRBJ1-1, with D tentatively TRBD1 (6 bases). The CDR3 extends over 15 amino acids. V lost 2 bases and J 5 bases, leaving 18 bases between the germline ends. Germline V CDR1 and CDR2: GTSNPN, SVGIG (reference sequence). The CDR3 reads CAWSIAETGETEAFF. The CDR3 DNA reads as TGTGCCTGGAGTATAGCAGAGACAGGTGAGACTGAAGCTTTCTTT.

The chain combines TRBV7-2 with TRBJ2-1; no clear D gene. V was clipped by 2 bases and J by 0 bases, with 11 bases between them. The V gene's germline CDR1 is SGHTA and CDR2 FQGNSA. This CDR3 spans 16 amino acids. The CDR3 loop is CASSLSALSSYNEQFF. The CDR3 DNA reads TGTGCCAGCAGCTTATCGGCTCTCTCCTCCTACAATGAGCAGTTCTTC.

This chain links TRBV5-1 with TRBJ2-7, with 8 bases that match TRBD1. V was pared by 4 bases and J by 0 bases, with 3 bases of the junction left unmatched. CDR1 and CDR2 from the germline V gene are SGHRS and YFSETQ. The CDR3 has 14 residues. This chain's CDR3 is CASSKGQDSYEQYF. CDR3 nucleotide sequence: TGCGCCAGCAGCAAGGGACAGGACTCCTACGAGCAGTACTTC. The full variable domain, with the rest looked up from reference TRBV5-1 and TRBJ2-7, is KAGVTQTPRYLIKTRGQQVTLSCSPISGHRSVSWYQQTPGQGLQFLFEYFSETQRNKGNFPGRFSGRQFSNSRSEMNVSTLELGDSALYLCASSKGQDSYEQYFGPGTRLTVT.

Only a few counts were recorded for this clone. The rearrangement uses TRBV2 and TRBJ2-1; no clear D gene. This CDR3 region has 15 residues. From germline, CDR1 is SNHLY and CDR2 FYNNEI. V was pared by 3 bases and J by 7 bases, with 16 bases between. The CDR3: CASSDGGMFGNEQFF. In DNA, the CDR3 is TGTGCCAGCAGTGACGGTGGTATGTTTGGGAATGAGCAGTTCTTC.

The J gene is TRBJ1-2, the V gene TRBV28; TRBD1 matches 7 bases. The CDR3 spans 16 residues. V shed 6 bases, J shed 0 bases, and the junction held 10 bases outside the gene matches. Germline CDR1 and CDR2: MDHEN and SYDVKM. The CDR3 coding sequence is TGTGCCAGCAGCTGGGGGACAGAGACGACTAACTATGGCTACACCTTC. Its translation: CASSWGTETTNYGYTF.

V gene TRBV9 combines with J gene TRBJ1-2; 8 bases match TRBD1. CDR1 is SGDLS and CDR2 is YYNGEE in the germline V gene. The CDR3 runs 14 residues. V trimming: 3 bases; J trimming: 6 bases; junction bases outside the gene matches: 7. The CDR3 reads CASSAGRGPDGYTF. Here the CDR3 DNA reads TGTGCCAGCAGCGCCGGCAGGGGGCCGGATGGCTACACCTTC.

V and J are TRBV15 and TRBJ2-2; 8 bases align to TRBD2. V gave up 0 bases and J gave up 7 bases; unmatched junction bases: 13. The CDR3 is made up of 18 amino acids. Germline lookup yields CDR1 LNHNV and CDR2 YYDKDF (reference sequence). The CDR3 nucleotides are TGTGCCACCAGCAGAGATTCCCGGGAGGGCCTTCCCATCGGGGAGCTGTTTTTT. Protein sequence: CATSRDSREGLPIGELFF.

J is TRBJ2-5 and V is TRBV2; D may be TRBD1 (6 bases). The germline CDR1 and CDR2 sequences are SNHLY and FYNNEI. V was pared by 7 bases and J by 2 bases, with 17 bases between. This CDR3 comprises 15 residues. CDR3 coding DNA: TGTGCCAGCAACCAAATTCGGACAGATCAAGAGACCCAGTACTTC. Amino acid sequence: CASNQIRTDQETQYF.

Turning to this clone: The same CDR3 also results from other DNA sequences found in this sample. This chain joins TRBV27 and TRBJ2-7, with D tentatively TRBD1 or TRBD2 (6 bases each). V lost 0 bases, J lost 4 bases, and 13 bases lay in between. CDR1 is MNHEY, CDR2 SMNVEV, per germline (reference sequence). This CDR3 has 15 residues. The chain's CDR3 is CASSLSGRGGYEQYF. The CDR3 region has the DNA TGTGCCAGCAGTTTATCAGGCCGAGGGGGGTACGAGCAGTACTTC.

The genes are TRBV29-1 and TRBJ1-3, with TRBD1 matching 7 bases. With 2 bases clipped from V and 4 bases from J, the junction kept 8 bases outside the gene matches. CDR1 and CDR2 (germline): SQVTM, ANQGSEA. The CDR3 is 15 amino acids. The CDR3 DNA reads TGCAGCGTTGAACCCCGGACAGGTACAGGAAACACCATATATTTT. Translated, it gives CSVEPRTGTGNTIYF.

This chain joins TRBV5-4 and TRBJ2-1; 11 bases fit TRBD2. The germline V gene has CDR1 SGHNT and CDR2 YYREEE (reference sequence). The CDR3 has 18 residues. With V trimmed by 5 bases and J by 3 bases, 13 bases remained unmatched. The CDR3 region has the DNA TGTGCCAGCAGGCCCCCGGTGGCCGGGACTAGCGGCTACAATGAGCAGTTCTTC. Translating it yields CASRPPVAGTSGYNEQFF.

The chain is built from TRBV9 and TRBJ2-7, with TRBD1 identical over 8 bases. This CDR3 has 18 residues. Per germline, CDR1 SGDLS and CDR2 YYNGEE. V lost 4 bases and J lost 0; bases outside the gene matches: 15. CDR3 DNA: TGTGCCAGCAGCTTGGGCAGGGGGCTGAGGGACGACTCCTACGAGCAGTACTTC. Residues: CASSLGRGLRDDSYEQYF.

The V gene is TRBV5-1, the J gene TRBJ2-5; TRBD1 aligns across 7 bases. The CDR3 sequence is 14 residues long. V was clipped by 4 bases and J by 1 base; unmatched bases: 4. Germline CDR1 reads SGHRS; CDR2 reads YFSETQ. CDR3 bases: TGCGCCAGCAGCCCGACAGGGACCCAAGAGACCCAGTACTTC. As protein: CASSPTGTQETQYF.

V is TRBV11-2 and J is TRBJ2-7; D remains unclear. This CDR3 contains 13 residues. V lost 1 base, J lost 4 bases, and 8 bases lay in between. CDR1 and CDR2 from the germline V gene are SGHAT and FQNNGV. The DNA of the CDR3 is TGTGCCAGCAGCTTAGTAGGAAGATACGAGCAGTACTTC. Its protein product is CASSLVGRYEQYF.

The CDR3 sequence: CASSEALGRDYEQYF. Here the CDR3 DNA reads TGTGCCAGCAGTGAAGCGCTCGGCCGCGACTACGAGCAGTACTTC. V gene TRBV2 combines with J gene TRBJ2-7; D is unclear. This CDR3 region has 15 residues. V shed 0 bases and J shed 3 bases, with 12 bases lying between them. From germline, CDR1 is SNHLY and CDR2 FYNNEI.

This rearrangement joins TRBV6-5 to TRBJ2-1; possibly TRBD1 or TRBD2 for D (6 bases each). Germline V gene lookup returns CDR1 MNHEY and CDR2 SVGAGI. V was cut by 2 bases and J by 4 bases, with 12 bases left in between. The length of the CDR3 is 15 residues. The DNA of the CDR3 is TGTGCCAGCAGTTACGACAGGAGGGGGTACAATGAGCAGTTCTTC. Translation gives CASSYDRRGYNEQFF.

The genes are TRBV28 and TRBJ2-2; TRBD1 aligns across 10 bases. CDR1 is MDHEN and CDR2 is SYDVKM in the germline V gene. This CDR3 is built from 16 residues. The junction had 3 bases not matched to a gene; V was cut back by 3 bases and J by 2 bases. CDR3 DNA sequence: TGTGCCAGCAGTTTCCAGACAGGGGGCAACACCGGGGAGCTGTTTTTT. Translation gives CASSFQTGGNTGELFF.